This passage covers 14 T cell receptor beta chains from one sample sequenced in a study of vaccination and CD4 T cells after COVID-19. The study sequenced cultured CD4+ T cell DNA using the Oncomine TCR Beta short-read assay. After culture, CD4+ T cells served as the source for genomic DNA extraction. MiXCR, run by TCRdb on the PCR reads, gives a single entry per CDR3 protein. Counted here are roughly 9,000 distinct CDR3 sequences, about 35% occurring once; the ten biggest clones make up 25% to 35%. These receptors are not linked to any known antigen. Treatment meaning: approximately nine-day PBMC culture with coronavirus spike peptide pools or control peptides (ViraFEST assay). During the years 2011-2018, before the COVID-19 pandemic, the unexposed donor's CD4+ T cells were collected. Sample: CD4+ T cells from blood, cultured in vitro. These receptors were obtained from a human donor in good health.

The chain employs TRBV6-1 and TRBJ2-7, with D maybe TRBD2 (5 bases). V lost 6 bases to trimming and J lost 3 bases, with 18 bases between them. The CDR3 totals 15 residues. Per germline, CDR1 MNHNS and CDR2 SASEGT. The CDR3 reads CASRLEPGGLYEQYF. DNA of the CDR3: TGTGCCAGCAGACTCGAGCCGGGCGGGCTCTACGAGCAGTACTTC.

By sample fraction, this clonotype is medium-sized. This sequence joins TRBV6-5 and TRBJ1-1; 8 bases are shared with TRBD1. Germline V lookup: CDR1 MNHEY, CDR2 SVGAGI. With 0 bases clipped from V and 4 bases from J, the junction kept 10 bases outside the gene matches. CDR3 length: 17 amino acids. The CDR3 region has the DNA TGTGCCAGCAGTTACTCCCGGGCAGGGGGCCCGGTCACTGAAGCTTTCTTT. Protein: CASSYSRAGGPVTEAFF.

The chain employs TRBV28 and TRBJ1-2, with 7 bases identical to TRBD1. Per germline, CDR1 MDHEN and CDR2 SYDVKM. Trimming took 9 bases from V and 5 from J; bases not matched to a gene: 6. CDR3 length equals 12 residues. DNA of the CDR3: TGTGCCAGTAACCGGGACAGATATGGCTACACCTTC. This sequence encodes CASNRDRYGYTF.

The CDR3 nucleotides read TGTGCCAGCTCACCAGGGGGACAGCTAAGCACCGGGGAGCTGTTTTTT. It yields the protein CASSPGGQLSTGELFF. This chain connects TRBV18 to TRBJ2-2; TRBD1 matches 7 bases. Germline values: CDR1 KGHSH, CDR2 LQKENI. This CDR3 has 16 residues. V trimming: 2 bases; J trimming: 4 bases; junction bases outside the gene matches: 7.

The chain combines TRBV20-1 with TRBJ2-7; tentative D call: TRBD1 (6 bases). The CDR3 is made up of 13 amino acids. CDR1 is DFQATT, CDR2 SNEGSKA, per germline (reference sequence). The ends were cut back, 6 bases at V and 1 base at J, with 13 bases in the middle. The CDR3 region has the DNA TGCAGTGCCCCCAACAGGGATTCCTACGAGCAGTACTTC. This codes for CSAPNRDSYEQYF.

In this sample, this clonotype turned up a few times. The chain uses TRBV19 and TRBJ2-3; 13 bases line up with TRBD2. Germline loops: CDR1 LNHDA, CDR2 SQIVND (reference sequence). This CDR3 comprises 12 residues. CDR3 in amino acids: CATSGRARTQYF. The CDR3 bases are TGTGCTACTAGCGGGAGGGCGCGAACGCAGTATTTT.

This chain joins TRBV28 and TRBJ1-2; no clear D gene. The V end was cut by 5 bases, the J end by 8 bases, with 15 bases between. Germline-derived CDR1 and CDR2 are MDHEN and SYDVKM. The CDR3 totals 13 residues. CDR3 nucleotides: TGTGCCAGCAGTCTTATCCAGGCGCAGGGCTACACCTTC. Amino acid sequence: CASSLIQAQGYTF.

The chain uses TRBV6-2 or TRBV6-3 and TRBJ1-5; 7 nucleotides line up with TRBD1. CDR1 MNHEY and CDR2 SVGEGT come from the germline V gene. This CDR3 is built from 15 residues. The junction had 12 bases not matched to a gene; V was cut back by 6 bases and J by 7 bases. Here the CDR3 DNA reads TGTGCCAGCAGCTCTGCCGGACAGGTTAGACAGCCCCAGCATTTT. Its protein product is CASSSAGQVRQPQHF.

The rearrangement joins TRBV20-1 to TRBJ1-6, with D perhaps TRBD1 (5 bases). Deletions cut 5 bases from V and 9 bases from J, with 20 bases between. Germline-derived CDR1 and CDR2 are DFQATT and SNEGSKA (reference sequence). The CDR3 contains 15 residues. DNA for the CDR3: TGCAGTGCTTTGTCGACGGCAGGGATCGGTTCACCCCTCCACTTT. This encodes CSALSTAGIGSPLHF.

This clonotype was found a few times. This chain uses TRBV20-1 with TRBJ2-2; D is perhaps TRBD1 (6 bases). The CDR3 contains 14 residues. Germline V gene lookup returns CDR1 DFQATT and CDR2 SNEGSKA (reference sequence). CDR3 in DNA: TGCAGCGGATCCAGGGGCACCCACACCGGGGAGCTGTTTTTT. This gives the protein CSGSRGTHTGELFF.

The chain employs TRBV28 and TRBJ2-1; D is ambiguous. The CDR3 has 14 residues. V lost 6 bases and J lost 4, with 13 bases in between. CDR1 MDHEN and CDR2 SYDVKM come from the germline V gene. The CDR3 region is CASSPLVSYNEQFF. As DNA, the CDR3 is TGTGCCAGCAGCCCGCTAGTTTCGTACAATGAGCAGTTCTTC.

V and J are TRBV28 and TRBJ2-7, with TRBD2 as a possible D gene (6 bases). The germline gives CDR1 MDHEN, CDR2 SYDVKM. The length of the CDR3 is 15 residues. Trimming left V 10 bases short and J 3 bases short, with 22 bases between. Written as DNA, the CDR3 is TGTGCCACAACCTTGGGGGGATTAGTCTTCTACGAGCAGTACTTC. Translated: CATTLGGLVFYEQYF.

Only a few counts were recorded for this clonotype. V gene TRBV24-1 combines with J gene TRBJ2-5, with D possibly being TRBD1 (5 bases). CDR3 length equals 15 residues. Germline values: CDR1 KGHDR, CDR2 SFDVKD. V was clipped by 3 bases and J by 0 bases, with 10 bases between them. CDR3 sequence (DNA): TGTGCCACCAGTGATCCGGACACCAACCAAGAGACCCAGTACTTC. Protein: CATSDPDTNQETQYF.

The V and J genes are TRBV27 and TRBJ2-7; 7 bases line up with TRBD2. The CDR3 contains 16 residues. Germline V CDR1 and CDR2: MNHEY, SMNVEV (reference sequence). Losses at the gene ends were 4 bases for V and 0 bases for J; bases not matched to a gene: 9. As DNA, the CDR3 is TGTGCCAGCAGTTCATGCGGGAGCCCCAGCTCCTACGAGCAGTACTTC. This gives the protein CASSSCGSPSSYEQYF.